These 3 T cell receptor beta chains were all obtained from the same sample, sequenced in a study of a mutant IDH1 vaccine in newly diagnosed glioma. Libraries were prepared by immunoSEQ multiplex PCR; TCRdb keeps only in-frame clonotypes and omits some of them. Of 35,000 to 45,000 clones listed, 75% to 90% are singletons. These TCRs are of unknown antigen specificity. Time point here: week 35, safety follow-up. One vaccine dose held 300 ug of mutant IDH1 20-mer peptide and came with topical imiquimod. Sequenced here: PBMCs, sampled from a glioma patient whose treatment included an IDH1 peptide vaccine. The receptors come from a man aged 40-50 years with glioma.

The chain couples TRBV19 to TRBJ2-7, with D possibly TRBD2 on 5 matching bases. CDR1 LNHDA and CDR2 SQIVND come from the germline V gene (reference sequence). The CDR3 is made up of 15 amino acids. Trimming stripped 2 bases from V and 2 bases from J, with 13 bases between. This chain's CDR3 is CASSISSGETYEQYF. CDR3 DNA sequence: TGTGCCAGTAGTATATCAAGCGGTGAGACCTACGAGCAGTACTTC.

The chain joins TRBV30 to TRBJ1-2, with 7 bases that match TRBD1. CDR1 and CDR2 from the germline V gene are GTSNPN and SVGIG (reference sequence). V was pared by 5 bases and J by 2 bases, with 2 bases of the junction left unmatched. CDR3 length equals 12 residues. The CDR3 DNA follows: TGTGCCTGGGGGGACAGCAACTATGGCTACACCTTC. It specifies CAWGDSNYGYTF.

This clone was seen only once. The V gene is TRBV5-4, the J gene TRBJ2-1, with no clear D. The CDR3 sequence is 16 residues long. With 0 bases removed from V and 7 bases from J, the gap between germline ends came to 17 bases. Germline V lookup: CDR1 SGHNT, CDR2 YYREEE (reference sequence). The CDR3 loop is CASSLEPGSFGNEQFF. The CDR3 nucleotides are TGTGCCAGCAGCTTGGAACCAGGCTCCTTTGGGAATGAGCAGTTCTTC. The entire variable domain, with the rest obtained from reference TRBV5-4 and TRBJ2-1, is as follows: ETGVTQSPTHLIKTRGQQVTLRCSSQSGHNTVSWYQQALGQGPQFIFQYYREEENGRGNFPPRFSGLQFPNYSSELNVNALELDDSALYLCASSLEPGSFGNEQFFGPGTRLTVL.